This TCR beta chain was recorded in a study of PD-1 blockade in mismatch repair-deficient tumors. General study results and limits: Rapid post-treatment expansion, then contraction, generally preceding radiologic response, marked tumor-resident clones.

As concerns this clone: The antigen is unknown.

PCR or immunohistochemistry showed mismatch repair deficiency in every enrolled patient. This table comes from immunoSEQ multiplex PCR, and its TCRdb copy is limited to in-frame clones, with some not included. The table lists roughly 45,000 clones, under 85% of them singletons. Trimming cost V 2 bases and J 5 bases, with 12 bases left between them. The CDR3 consists of 14 residues. Germline V gene data show CDR1 as SGHKS and CDR2 as YYEKEE (reference sequence). This clonotype originated in an adult with mismatch repair-deficient cancer. This sequence joins TRBV5-5 and TRBJ2-3; perhaps TRBD1 as D (6 bases). Sequenced here: PBMCs, sampled before pembrolizumab treatment. The CDR3 is CASSFDRQQDTQYF. As DNA, the CDR3 is TGTGCCAGCAGCTTTGACAGGCAACAAGATACGCAGTATTTT.